Listed below are T cell receptor beta chains from one sample, sequenced in a study of shared clonotypes between healthy human individuals. Some clones are missing from TCRdb's copy, which holds only in-frame ones; the method was immunoSEQ multiplex PCR. The data contain approximately 2,300,000 clones, less than 95% of them seen just once; the ten biggest clones take up around 0.38%. Specimen: naive CD4+ T cells from PBMCs. The receptors come from a man younger than 35 in good health. Some clones in this sample may be carry-over from other donors' samples. Each CDR3 is given with its conserved first and last residue. The D gene is left open where the match is weak. Only part of the rows carry a size: once, few, many, or a class if the clone is expanded.

>TRBD1|few|TRBJ1-1|TRBV5-1
TGCGCCAGCAGCATCGACAGGGGTACTGAAGCTTTCTTT
CASSIDRGTEAFF
>.|.|TRBJ1-1|TRBV5-1
TGCGCCAGCAGCTTGGAGAGGGGTGAAGCTTTCTTT
CASSLERGEAFF
>.|.|TRBJ2-1|TRBV14
TGTGCCAGCAGCCATCCTACCAGCTCCTACAATGAGCAGTTCTTC
CASSHPTSSYNEQFF
>TRBD1|.|TRBJ1-1|TRBV28
TGTGCCAGCAGTCCATCAGGGGGTAGGTTCCGGGCTTTCTTT
CASSPSGGRFRAFF
>.|.|TRBJ1-4|TRBV5-4
TGTGCCAGCAGCTCTAGAGTGGGGGCCACAGGCGAAAAACTGTTTTTT
CASSSRVGATGEKLFF
>TRBD2|once|TRBJ2-1|TRBV25-1
TGTGCCAGCAAGAGGGGAGCGGGAGGGCGTAATGAGCAGTTCTTC
CASKRGAGGRNEQFF
>TRBD2|.|TRBJ2-1|TRBV27
TGTGCCAGCATCCCCCCGGGGGGTAGCTCCTACAATGAGCAGTTCTTC
CASIPPGGSSYNEQFF
>TRBD1|once|TRBJ2-1|TRBV7-9
TGTGCCAGCAACCCATTGCTAGCAGGGGGACGACATGAGCAGTTCTTC
CASNPLLAGGRHEQFF
>.|.|TRBJ2-5|TRBV28
TGTGCCAGCAGTTTGGCGGGAGAGACCCAGTACTTC
CASSLAGETQYF
>TRBD1|once|TRBJ2-5|TRBV5-4
TGTGCCAGCAGCTTGATAACAGGGGGCGCCGAGGCCCAGTACTTC
CASSLITGGAEAQYF
>.|.|TRBJ2-5|TRBV28
TGTGCCAGCAGTTCGATTGGGCGCCAAGAGACCCAGTACTTC
CASSSIGRQETQYF
>.|.|TRBJ1-1|TRBV7-9
TGTGCCAGCAGTCCCGCCCTAGGTAACACTGAAGCTTTCTTT
CASSPALGNTEAFF
>TRBD2|.|TRBJ2-1|TRBV7-2
TGTGCCAGCAGCTTAGAGGTCCTGGCTAGCGGATACAATGAGCAGTTCTTC
CASSLEVLASGYNEQFF
>TRBD1|.|TRBJ1-1|TRBV18
TGTGCCAGCTCCCCACAGGGGGTGAACACTGAAGCTTTCTTT
CASSPQGVNTEAFF
>.|.|TRBJ2-3|TRBV5-1
TGCGCCAGCAGCTCGTCTCTTATGGATACGCAGTATTTT
CASSSSLMDTQYF
>.|.|TRBJ1-1|TRBV25-1
TGTGCCAGCAGTGAAACAGGGAGCATGAACACTGAAGCTTTCTTT
CASSETGSMNTEAFF
>.|.|TRBJ1-1|TRBV7-9
TGTGCCAGCAGCTTAGGTCTATTGAGCACTGAAGCTTTCTTT
CASSLGLLSTEAFF
>TRBD2|.|TRBJ2-1|TRBV6-6
TGTGCCAGCAGTTACGGAGGACTAGCGGGAGCTGAGCAGTTCTTC
CASSYGGLAGAEQFF
>.|.|TRBJ2-5|TRBV18
TGTGCCAGCTCCCGAGGGGGACGGAGCCAAGAGACCCAGTACTTC
CASSRGGRSQETQYF
>TRBD1|.|TRBJ2-7|TRBV28
TGTGCCAGCAGTACAACGACAGGGGGCGAGCAGTACTTC
CASSTTTGGEQYF
>TRBD2|once|TRBJ2-2|TRBV28
TGTGCCAGCATAAATCGACTAGCGGGTGGGGTGAGGAGGGAGCTGTTTTTT
CASINRLAGGVRRELFF
>.|.|TRBJ2-6|TRBV28
TGTGCCAGCATCCAATTAGGGGGAGGGTCTGGGGCCAACGTCCTGACTTTC
CASIQLGGGSGANVLTF
>TRBD1|.|TRBJ2-7|TRBV5-1
TGCGCCAGCAGCTTGGGTCCTGCCGGGACAGGGGGCTACGAGCAGTACTTC
CASSLGPAGTGGYEQYF
>.|.|TRBJ2-1|TRBV27
TGTGCCAGCAGGGGGGCTAGCTCCTACAATGAGCAGTTCTTC
CASRGASSYNEQFF
>.|.|TRBJ2-5|TRBV5-1
TGCGCCAGCAGCTTGGACGGCCAAGAGACCCAGTACTTC
CASSLDGQETQYF
>.|.|TRBJ2-2|TRBV5-1
TGCGCCAGCAGCTTAACCCCGGGCACCGGGGAGCTGTTTTTT
CASSLTPGTGELFF
>TRBD1|.|TRBJ2-1|TRBV5-1
TGCGCCAGCCGACTCGGGACAGGCTCCTACAATGAGCAGTTCTTC
CASRLGTGSYNEQFF
>.|.|TRBJ1-2|TRBV19
TGTGCCAGTAGTATAGCGGGAAAGGACTATGGCTACACCTTC
CASSIAGKDYGYTF
>.|.|TRBJ2-1|TRBV27
TGTGCCAGTAACGGGCTAGCGTCTTCGAAATCCTACAATGAGCAGTTCTTC
CASNGLASSKSYNEQFF